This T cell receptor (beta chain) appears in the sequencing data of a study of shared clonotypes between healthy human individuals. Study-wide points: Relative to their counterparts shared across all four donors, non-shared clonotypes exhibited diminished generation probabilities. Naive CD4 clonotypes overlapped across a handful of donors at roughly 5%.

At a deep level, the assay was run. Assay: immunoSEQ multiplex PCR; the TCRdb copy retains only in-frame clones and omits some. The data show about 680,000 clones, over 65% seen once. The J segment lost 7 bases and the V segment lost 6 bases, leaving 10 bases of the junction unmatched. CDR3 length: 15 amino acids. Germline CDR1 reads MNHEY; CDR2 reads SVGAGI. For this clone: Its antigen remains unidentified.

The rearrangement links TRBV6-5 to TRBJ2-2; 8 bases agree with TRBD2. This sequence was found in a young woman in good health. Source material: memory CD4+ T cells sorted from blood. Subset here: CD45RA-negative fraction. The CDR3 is CASSSNSGIGGELFF. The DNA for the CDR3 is TGTGCCAGCAGCTCCAATAGCGGGATAGGCGGGGAGCTGTTTTTT.